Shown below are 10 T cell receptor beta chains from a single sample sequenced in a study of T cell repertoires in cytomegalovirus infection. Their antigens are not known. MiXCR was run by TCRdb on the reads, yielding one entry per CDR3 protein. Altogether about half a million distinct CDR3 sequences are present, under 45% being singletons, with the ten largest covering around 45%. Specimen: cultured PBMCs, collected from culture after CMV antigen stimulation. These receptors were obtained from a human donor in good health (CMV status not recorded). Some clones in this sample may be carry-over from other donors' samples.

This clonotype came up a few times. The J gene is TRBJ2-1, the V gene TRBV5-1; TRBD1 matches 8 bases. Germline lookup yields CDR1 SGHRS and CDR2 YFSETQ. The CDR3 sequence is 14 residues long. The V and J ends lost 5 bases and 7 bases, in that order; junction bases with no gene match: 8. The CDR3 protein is CASSQDRAGNEQFF. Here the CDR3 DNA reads TGCGCCAGCAGTCAGGACAGGGCGGGAAATGAGCAGTTCTTC.

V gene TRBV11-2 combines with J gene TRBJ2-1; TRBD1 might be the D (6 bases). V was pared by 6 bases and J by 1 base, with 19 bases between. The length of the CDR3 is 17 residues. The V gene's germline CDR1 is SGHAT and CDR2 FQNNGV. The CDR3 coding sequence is TGTGCCAGCAGATCCGCTACAGGGTTAGTGTCCTACAATGAGCAGTTCTTC. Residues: CASRSATGLVSYNEQFF.

CDR3 DNA: TGCAGTGCTCCCAACTGGGGGGACACCATATATTTT. Amino acid sequence: CSAPNWGDTIYF. This sequence joins TRBV20-1 and TRBJ1-3, with TRBD1 as a possible D gene (5 bases). Germline-derived CDR1 and CDR2 are DFQATT and SNEGSKA (reference sequence). The V end lost 5 bases, the J end lost 8 bases, and 13 bases lay between the germline ends. The CDR3 is 12 residues long.

The CDR3 DNA follows: TGTGCCAGCAGCCTAACCCGGGCGGGTTTGTCCTTAGATACGCAGTATTTT. The encoded protein is CASSLTRAGLSLDTQYF. V and J are TRBV7-8 and TRBJ2-3, with D possibly matching TRBD2 (5 bases). Germline V gene lookup returns CDR1 SGHVS and CDR2 FQNEAQ. V was shortened by 5 bases and J by 5 bases, with 23 bases between the two germline ends. The CDR3 contains 17 residues.

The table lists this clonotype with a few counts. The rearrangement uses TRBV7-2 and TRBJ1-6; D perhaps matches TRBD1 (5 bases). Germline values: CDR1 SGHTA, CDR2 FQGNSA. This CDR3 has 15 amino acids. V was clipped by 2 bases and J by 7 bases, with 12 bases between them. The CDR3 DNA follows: TGTGCCAGCAGCTTACAGGGAGAGGGAAATTCACCCCTCCACTTT. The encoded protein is CASSLQGEGNSPLHF. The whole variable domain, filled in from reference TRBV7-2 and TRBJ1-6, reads GAGVSQSPSNKVTEKGKDVELRCDPISGHTALYWYRQSLGQGLEFLIYFQGNSAPDKSGLPSDRFSAERTGGSVSTLTIQRTQQEDSAVYLCASSLQGEGNSPLHFGNGTRLTVT.

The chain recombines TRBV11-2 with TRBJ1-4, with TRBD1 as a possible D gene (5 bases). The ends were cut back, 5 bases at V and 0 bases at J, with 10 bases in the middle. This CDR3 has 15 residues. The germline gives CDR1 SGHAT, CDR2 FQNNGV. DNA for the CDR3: TGTGCCAGCAGCCCCGGGGCAGCAACTAATGAAAAACTGTTTTTT. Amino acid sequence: CASSPGAATNEKLFF.

The CDR3 reads CASSQEYTGELFF. CDR3 in DNA: TGCGCCAGCAGCCAAGAATACACCGGGGAGCTGTTTTTT. The chain combines TRBV4-1 with TRBJ2-2, with D uncertain. The germline V and J ends were trimmed by 0 bases and 3 bases, with 2 bases remaining between them. This CDR3 region has 13 residues. CDR1 is MGHRA, CDR2 YSYEKL, per germline.

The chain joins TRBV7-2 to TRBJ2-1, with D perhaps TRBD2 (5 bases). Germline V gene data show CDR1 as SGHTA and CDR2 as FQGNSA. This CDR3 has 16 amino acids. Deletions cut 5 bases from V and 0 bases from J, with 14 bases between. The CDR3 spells CASSLRTQLSYNEQFF. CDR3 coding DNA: TGTGCCAGCAGCCTACGGACTCAACTCTCCTACAATGAGCAGTTCTTC.

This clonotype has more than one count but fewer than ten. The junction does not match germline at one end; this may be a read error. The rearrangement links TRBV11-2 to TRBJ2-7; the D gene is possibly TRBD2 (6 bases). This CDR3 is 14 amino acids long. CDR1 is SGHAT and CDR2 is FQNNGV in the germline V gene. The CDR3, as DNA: TGTGCCAGCAGCCACTTGAGGTGGTGGCGGGACCCGCACTTC. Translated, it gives CASSHLRWWRDPHF.

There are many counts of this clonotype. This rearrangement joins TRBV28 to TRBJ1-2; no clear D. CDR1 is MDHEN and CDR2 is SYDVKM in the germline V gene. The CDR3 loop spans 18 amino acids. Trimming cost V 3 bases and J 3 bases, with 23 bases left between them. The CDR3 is CASSFLVLRGQRDYGYTF. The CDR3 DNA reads TGTGCCAGCAGTTTTCTAGTCCTCAGAGGGCAGCGGGACTATGGCTACACCTTC.